This T cell receptor (beta chain) stems from a study of cytomegalovirus exposure and HLA in healthy donors. The PCR used 60 Vbeta and 13 Jbeta primers. Method: immunoSEQ multiplex PCR; TCRdb's copy keeps in-frame clones and lacks some. Of over 150,000 clones in the sample, approximately 85% were seen once. This clone was recorded a few times. What it recognizes is unknown. Germline V gene sequence: CDR1 SGHTA, CDR2 FQGNSA. V shed 5 bases and J 6 bases; nucleotides not matched to a gene: 9. The CDR3 covers 15 residues. Whole-study findings and limits: Specificity for CMV antigens was confirmed in vitro for a few of the CMV-associated chains. Reportedly, HLA-A and HLA-B alleles of most subjects were accurately predicted from TCR beta. In a later analysis, TCR beta V- and J-gene trimming showed a link to a missense DCLRE1C variant. HLA restriction was apparent for most CMV-associated TCR beta chains in a later analysis.

The chain is built from TRBV7-2 and TRBJ1-5; 8 nucleotides align to TRBD1. The receptor's source is a man aged 45-65 years in good health and CMV-seropositive. The sample comprised PBMCs. Here the CDR3 DNA reads TGTGCCAGCAGCGTTTCGACAGGGGCTGGTCAGCCCCAGCATTTT. Protein: CASSVSTGAGQPQHF. The whole variable domain, filled in from reference TRBV7-2 and TRBJ1-5, reads GAGVSQSPSNKVTEKGKDVELRCDPISGHTALYWYRQSLGQGLEFLIYFQGNSAPDKSGLPSDRFSAERTGGSVSTLTIQRTQQEDSAVYLCASSVSTGAGQPQHFGDGTRLSIL.